Reported below is one T cell receptor beta chain. Its antigen is unknown. The data were obtained in a study of post-analysis software for immune sequencing data. In the study overall: Included courses were relapsing-remitting and secondary progressive multiple sclerosis; progressive-relapsing multiple sclerosis was also included.

Study conclusions and caveats: Higher frequency in patients than in controls was seen for 5 or 6 TRBV segments, with TRBV5-6, TRBV5-1 and TRBV20-1 among them. There was significantly lower normalized Chao1 diversity in multiple sclerosis patients than in controls.

Germline V gene data show CDR1 as SGHRS and CDR2 as YFSETQ. Trimming removed 5 bases from V and 2 bases from J; junction bases left unmatched: 4. The CDR3 spans 14 residues. Unique molecular identifiers were present in the TCR beta cDNA libraries. When about 1 to 11 million T cells were used, they gave about 540,000 cDNA molecules. TCRdb re-called the PCR reads through MiXCR, storing one row per CDR3 protein. The top ten clones hold 9% to 14% of a sample with hundreds of thousands of distinct CDR3 sequences, nearly 45% of them seen once. Sequencing was performed on blood. The chain combines TRBV5-1 with TRBJ2-7; 10 nucleotides line up with TRBD1. This receptor was taken from a girl aged 5-17 years with multiple sclerosis. Here the CDR3 DNA reads TGCGCCAGCAGAACGGGACAGGGGACCTACGAGCAGTACTTC. It encodes CASRTGQGTYEQYF.